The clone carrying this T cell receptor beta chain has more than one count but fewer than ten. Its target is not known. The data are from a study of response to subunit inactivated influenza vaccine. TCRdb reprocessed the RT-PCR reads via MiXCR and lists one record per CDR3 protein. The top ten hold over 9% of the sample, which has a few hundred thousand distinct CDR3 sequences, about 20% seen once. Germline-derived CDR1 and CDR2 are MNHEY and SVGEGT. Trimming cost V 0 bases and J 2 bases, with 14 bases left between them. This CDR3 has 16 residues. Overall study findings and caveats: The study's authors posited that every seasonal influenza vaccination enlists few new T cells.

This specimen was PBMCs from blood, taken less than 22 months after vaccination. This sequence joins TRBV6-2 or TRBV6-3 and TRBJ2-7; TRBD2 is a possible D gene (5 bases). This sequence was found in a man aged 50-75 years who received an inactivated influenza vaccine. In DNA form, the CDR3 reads TGTGCCAGCAGTTACTCGAGTACCGGACTTACCTACGAGCAGTACTTC. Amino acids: CASSYSSTGLTYEQYF.